A selection of T cell receptor beta chains follows, all from one sample in a study. TCRdb re-derived calls from the RT-PCR reads in MiXCR, one entry per CDR3 protein. The table shows 650,000 to 800,000 distinct CDR3 sequences, with over 12% occurring only once. The sample was memory CD4+ T cells from blood. All receptors derive from a female donor in good health, serving as a healthy control. The CDR3 runs from the conserved cysteine through the conserved F or W. D genes are given only for firm matches. Clone size is stated in some rows and not others, as once, few, many or a class when expanded.

j_gene	abundance	v_gene	d_gene	CDR3nt	CDR3aa
TRBJ1-6	few	TRBV7-2	NA	TGTGCCAGCAGCTCAGCAGCGGCAGGCTCCTATAATTCACCCCTCCACTTT	CASSSAAAGSYNSPLHF
TRBJ2-1	NA	TRBV18	TRBD2	TGTGCCAGCTCACCACTCGAGGGAGGGGAGAATGAGCAGTTCTTC	CASSPLEGGENEQFF
TRBJ2-1	NA	TRBV6-2/TRBV6-3	NA	TGTGCCAGCAGTTACTCGAGTAGACCTGAGCAGTTCTTC	CASSYSSRPEQFF
TRBJ2-2	NA	TRBV7-7	TRBD2	TGTGCCAGCAGCTTAAATAGCGGGGACACCGGGGAGCTGTTTTTT	CASSLNSGDTGELFF
TRBJ2-7	NA	TRBV3-1	TRBD2	TGTGCCAGCAGCCAACCGGGACTAGCTCGTGAGCAGTACTTC	CASSQPGLAREQYF
TRBJ2-1	NA	TRBV7-3	NA	TGTGCCAGCAGCTTATGGGCAGGCTCAGACAATGAGCAGTTCTTC	CASSLWAGSDNEQFF
TRBJ1-1	many	TRBV15	NA	TGTGCCACCAGCAGAGACGGGTGGAGCACTGAAGCTTTCTTT	CATSRDGWSTEAFF
TRBJ2-2	NA	TRBV7-3	NA	TGTGCCAGCAGCTCTAGCGAGGGCGGGGAGCTGTTTTTT	CASSSSEGGELFF
TRBJ2-1	NA	TRBV11-2	TRBD1	TGTGCCAGCAGCTCCCGGACAGGGAACAATGAGCAGTTCTTC	CASSSRTGNNEQFF
TRBJ2-3	NA	TRBV5-8	NA	TGTGCCAGTAGTATTCGGCGGGATACGACAGATACGCAGTATTTT	CASSIRRDTTDTQYF
TRBJ1-6	NA	TRBV7-2	TRBD1	TGTGCCAGCAGCAAACAGGGGAGCGGGTCACCCCTCCACTTT	CASSKQGSGSPLHF
TRBJ2-7	few	TRBV3-1	NA	TGTGCCAGCAGCCAAGCACCCGGGCCAGGATTCTACGAGCAGTACTTC	CASSQAPGPGFYEQYF
TRBJ2-7	NA	TRBV28	TRBD1	TGTGCCAGCCTAGCCCCCCTCGGGACAGGGGGCTACGAGCAGTACTTC	CASLAPLGTGGYEQYF
TRBJ2-3	NA	TRBV27	NA	TGTGCCAGCAGCCACAGACCGACAGGAAAAAGCACAGATACGCAGTATTTT	CASSHRPTGKSTDTQYF
TRBJ2-5	NA	TRBV12-3/TRBV12-4	NA	TGTGCCAGCAGTTTTCGACCTCTCGGGGTCCCACAAGAGACCCAGTACTTC	CASSFRPLGVPQETQYF
TRBJ2-1	many	TRBV15	TRBD2	TGTGCCACCAGCAGAGGACTAGCGAGCTGGGATGAGCAGTTCTTC	CATSRGLASWDEQFF
TRBJ1-2	few	TRBV5-6	NA	TGTGCCAGCAGCTTAATGGAGCATGGCTACACCTTC	CASSLMEHGYTF
TRBJ1-1	many	TRBV5-1	TRBD1	TGTGCCAGCAGCTTGGTCCCAGGGGGGAACACTGAAGCTTTCTTT	CASSLVPGGNTEAFF
TRBJ2-1	few	TRBV20-1	TRBD2	TGCAGCCCCTTGGGAGGGGAAGGATCCAATGAGCAGTTCTTC	CSPLGGEGSNEQFF
TRBJ2-1	few	TRBV7-6	NA	TGTGCCAGCAGCCTAGCGCCGGAGAGGAACAATGAGCAGTTCTTC	CASSLAPERNNEQFF
TRBJ2-7	few	TRBV5-1	NA	TGCGCCAGCAGCTTGGCCGGGAGTGTGTACGAGCAGTACTTC	CASSLAGSVYEQYF
TRBJ2-1	few	TRBV6-2/TRBV6-3	NA	TGTGCCAGCAGTTACTCGGCTCGAGGTTTTTCTTTAGATGAGCAGTTCTTC	CASSYSARGFSLDEQFF
TRBJ2-1	few	TRBV3-1	NA	TGTGCCAGCAGCCAAGTCGGGTATCAGGGGCGTGAGCAGTTCTTC	CASSQVGYQGREQFF
TRBJ2-5	many	TRBV24-1	NA	TGTGCCACCAGTCAGGGTTACCAAGAGACCCAGTACTTC	CATSQGYQETQYF
TRBJ2-7	NA	TRBV11-1	NA	TGTGCCAGCAGCCGCCGGGACTCAATCTACGAGCAGTACTTC	CASSRRDSIYEQYF
TRBJ2-7	NA	TRBV24-1	NA	TGTGCCACCAGTGACGCCACCGGGAGTTACTACGAGCAGTACTTC	CATSDATGSYYEQYF
TRBJ2-1	NA	TRBV11-2	NA	TGTGCCAGCAGCTTAGCCTCCCCAGCGACTGAGCAGTTCTTC	CASSLASPATEQFF
TRBJ1-2	NA	TRBV12-3/TRBV12-4	NA	TGTGCCAGCAGAGAGGACAGAGTCTATGGCTACACCTTC	CASREDRVYGYTF
TRBJ2-1	NA	TRBV9	TRBD2	TGTGCCAGCAGCCCAGTGGGTAGCGGGGGCTACAATGAGCAGTTCTTC	CASSPVGSGGYNEQFF
TRBJ1-3	NA	TRBV5-6	NA	TGTGCCAGCAGCTGGGTGACATCGTTAGGAAACACCATATATTTT	CASSWVTSLGNTIYF
TRBJ2-1	many	TRBV7-3	NA	TGTGCCAGCAGCCCCCGCGCAGGGCGAACCTACAATGAGCAGTTCTTC	CASSPRAGRTYNEQFF
TRBJ2-5	few	TRBV20-1	TRBD2	TGCAGTGCTTCGACTAGCGGGGGGGTGGAGACCCAGTACTTC	CSASTSGGVETQYF
TRBJ2-3	few	TRBV20-1	TRBD2	TGCAGTGCTAGTCTGCCAGCGGGGCCCACAGATACGCAGTATTTT	CSASLPAGPTDTQYF
TRBJ1-4	few	TRBV15	NA	TGTGCCACCAGCAGAGGTGATGCAACTAATGAAAAACTGTTTTTT	CATSRGDATNEKLFF
TRBJ1-2	many	TRBV7-8	TRBD1	TGTGCCAGCAGCTTTGGACAGGACCTTGGCTACACCTTC	CASSFGQDLGYTF
TRBJ2-3	NA	TRBV12-3/TRBV12-4	TRBD1	TGTGCCAGCGATGCGGGACAGGGCACAGATACGCAGTATTTT	CASDAGQGTDTQYF
TRBJ2-5	NA	TRBV7-3	TRBD2	TGTGCCAGCAGCTTAACCGGGACTAGAGAAGAGACCCAGTACTTC	CASSLTGTREETQYF